A single TCR beta chain is shown here with its context. The data were taken from a study of T cell changes during pregnancy in multiple sclerosis. TCRdb's copy holds only in-frame clones and misses some; the assay was immunoSEQ multiplex PCR. The table has 45,000 to 50,000 clones, almost 95% seen once. This CDR3 comprises 17 residues. Unmatched junction bases numbered 12, after V lost 9 bases and J lost 1 base. CDR1 and CDR2 from the germline V gene are SGHNT and YYREEE (reference sequence). The specimen comprised peripheral blood, sampled in the third trimester of pregnancy. The rearrangement links TRBV5-4 to TRBJ2-3; 12 bases match TRBD2. This clonotype was obtained from a female donor with multiple sclerosis, enrolled in a pregnancy study. The CDR3 loop is CATMPLAGGSGTDTQYF. The CDR3 DNA follows: TGTGCCACCATGCCTCTAGCGGGAGGGTCAGGCACAGATACGCAGTATTTT.